This TCR beta chain is drawn from a study of blood T cell repertoires in COVID-19. Turning to the study itself: Acute-phase and convalescent COVID-19 samples originated in the United States, Italy and Spain. Sources were T cells, B-cell-depleted T cells, or PBMCs; the material itself was cDNA or gDNA.

The CDR3 is 12 amino acids. V lost 3 bases, J lost 8 bases, and 10 bases lay in between. CDR1 MDHEN and CDR2 SYDVKM come from the germline V gene. Authors' analysis steps: Amplification of reference gene primers provided the estimated nucleated cell counts. TCRdb's table, derived via immunoSEQ multiplex PCR, lists solely in-frame clones and lacks some. Clone size and V and J calls were adopted from that table, with D and trimming inferred from the DNA. The sample includes 200,000 to 300,000 clones, roughly 79% of them seen just once. The sequence was collected from a woman aged 80 or over with COVID-19, enrolled during active disease. The chain links TRBV28 to TRBJ1-2, with D hard to call. Sequencing was performed on peripheral blood. In DNA, the CDR3 is TGTGCCAGCAGTTTGGAGGACCGGGGCTACACCTTC. Its translation: CASSLEDRGYTF.